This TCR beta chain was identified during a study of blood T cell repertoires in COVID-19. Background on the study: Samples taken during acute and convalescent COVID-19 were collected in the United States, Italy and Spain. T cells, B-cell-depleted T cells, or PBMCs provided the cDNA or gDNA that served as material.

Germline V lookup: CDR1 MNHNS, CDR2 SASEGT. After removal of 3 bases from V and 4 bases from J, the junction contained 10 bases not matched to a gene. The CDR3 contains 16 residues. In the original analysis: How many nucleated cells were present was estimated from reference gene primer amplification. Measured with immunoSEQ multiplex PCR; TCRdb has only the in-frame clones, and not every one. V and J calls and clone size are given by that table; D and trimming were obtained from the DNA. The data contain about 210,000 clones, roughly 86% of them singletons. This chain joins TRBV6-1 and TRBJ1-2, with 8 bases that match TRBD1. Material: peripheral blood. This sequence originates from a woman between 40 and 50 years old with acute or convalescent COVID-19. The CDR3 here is CASSEYGTGDGYGYTF. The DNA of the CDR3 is TGTGCCAGCAGTGAGTACGGGACAGGAGACGGCTATGGCTACACCTTC.